The rows below give T cell receptor beta chains drawn from one sample of a study of Ad26.COV2.S vaccination and SARS-CoV-2 variants. Some clones are missing from TCRdb's copy, which holds only in-frame ones; the method was immunoSEQ multiplex PCR. The repertoire holds 440,000 or so clones, with 80% to 90% as singletons. The sample here was peripheral blood, taken in a trial of Ad26.COV2.S vaccine versus placebo. The source is a person aged 18 to 59 who received the Ad26.COV2.S COVID-19 vaccine or a placebo. Each CDR3 is given with its conserved first and last residue. Fields, in order: D gene, J gene, V gene, clone size, CDR3 DNA, CDR3 protein. A D gene is named only where the DNA matches it firmly. For some rows the clone size is stated as once, few or many, or as a class when expanded; others skip it.

. TRBJ1-4 TRBV15 once TGTGCCACCAGCCCTAATCTGGGGGAACTGTTTTTT CATSPNLGELFF
. TRBJ1-1 TRBV2 . TGTGCCAGCAGTGAAACAGGCCGGACTGAAGCTTTCTTT CASSETGRTEAFF
. TRBJ2-2 TRBV18 . TGTGCCAGCTCACCACCCGAACTCCGGGTCAACACCGGGGAGCTGTTTTTT CASSPPELRVNTGELFF
. TRBJ1-2 TRBV5-1 few TGCGCCAGCAGCTTGGATGGATATGGCTACACCTTC CASSLDGYGYTF
TRBD2 TRBJ2-1 TRBV11-2 . TGTGCCAGCAGCCAGGGGGCTAGCGGGAGGAATGAGCAGTTCTTC CASSQGASGRNEQFF
. TRBJ1-2 TRBV25-1 . TGTGCCAGCAGTGAAATAGGCCCCGGGACCTACTCTGGCTACACCTTC CASSEIGPGTYSGYTF
. TRBJ2-5 TRBV2 . TGTGCCAGCACGGCTCAAGAGACCCAGTACTTC CASTAQETQYF
TRBD2 TRBJ2-3 TRBV6-5 . TGTGCCAGCAGAGAGACTAGCGCTTCCACAGATACGCAGTATTTT CASRETSASTDTQYF
. TRBJ2-3 TRBV7-9 . TGTGCCAGCAGCTTAGTCGGTGGTTACGCACAGCATACGCAGTATTTT CASSLVGGYAQHTQYF
. TRBJ2-3 TRBV6-1 . TGTGCCAGCAGTGATAGGGGGGCTCAAGATACGCAGTATTTT CASSDRGAQDTQYF
. TRBJ2-4 TRBV18 . TGTGCCAGCTCAGAACAGCCGGGACCCATAGCCAAAAACATTCAGTACTTC CASSEQPGPIAKNIQYF
. TRBJ1-5 TRBV7-9 once TGTGCCAGCAGCTTTGTAGGGGTAGGTCAGCCCCAGCATTTT CASSFVGVGQPQHF
TRBD1 TRBJ1-2 TRBV29-1 . TGCAGCGTTACCCGGGACAGGGGGCATTATGGCTACACCTTC CSVTRDRGHYGYTF
. TRBJ1-4 TRBV5-1 once TGCGCCAGCAGCTTGTTCTCAGATATTAATGAAAAACTGTTTTTT CASSLFSDINEKLFF
. TRBJ1-2 TRBV28 . TGTGCCAGCAATTATAACTATGGCTACACCTTC CASNYNYGYTF
TRBD1 TRBJ2-3 TRBV28 once TGTGCCAGCAGTGACCCGGGACAGGACAACACAGATACGCAGTATTTT CASSDPGQDNTDTQYF
. TRBJ1-2 TRBV27 . TGTGCCAGCAGTCCCGCCGTCAGGGGATATGGCTACACCTTC CASSPAVRGYGYTF
. TRBJ2-1 TRBV19 . TGTGCCAGTAGTATAGTCGGAGATCTGTACAATGAGCAGTTCTTC CASSIVGDLYNEQFF
. TRBJ2-6 TRBV28 . TGTGCCACCAGGACTGCGGGGGCCAACGTCCTGACTTTC CATRTAGANVLTF
. TRBJ2-1 TRBV6-1 . TGTGCCAGCAGTGAAGAGGTCCCTTCCGGGGGAAATGAGCAGTTCTTC CASSEEVPSGGNEQFF
. TRBJ1-4 TRBV7-2 . TGTGCCAGCAGCTTAGTTGGGCGTGAAAAACTGTTTTTT CASSLVGREKLFF
TRBD2 TRBJ2-7 TRBV15 many TGTGCCACCAGCAGAGCCCTAATCCGAGCGGGATTGGTGTACGAGCAGTACTTC CATSRALIRAGLVYEQYF
TRBD1 TRBJ2-1 TRBV30 . TGTGCCTGGGCCGCCCTGGGACAGTTGGACTACAATGAGCAGTTCTTC CAWAALGQLDYNEQFF
. TRBJ2-3 TRBV7-9 . TGTGCCAGCAGCTTTGTTGGTCCTAGCGAGGGCACAGATACGCAGTATTTT CASSFVGPSEGTDTQYF
. TRBJ1-4 TRBV19 . TGTGCCAGTAGTGGTGAGGTCGGAGAAAAACTGTTTTTT CASSGEVGEKLFF
. TRBJ1-2 TRBV4-1 . TGCGCCAGCAGCCCAGTCCAGGAGGTTGGCTACACCTTC CASSPVQEVGYTF
. TRBJ1-2 TRBV28 . TGTGCCGGCAGTCCCCCAGGCCGTGGCTACACCTTC CAGSPPGRGYTF
. TRBJ2-1 TRBV19 . TGTGCCAGTAGTGGGGAGCGAGAGGGTCTTAGGAATGAGCAGTTCTTC CASSGEREGLRNEQFF
. TRBJ2-7 TRBV9 . TGTGCCAGCAGCGTGGGGACACCGTCCTACGAGCAGTACTTC CASSVGTPSYEQYF
. TRBJ2-3 TRBV19 . TGTGCCAGTAGCACTTACCTAACTAGGCTATCTGGCACAGATACGCAGTATTTT CASSTYLTRLSGTDTQYF
TRBD2 TRBJ2-7 TRBV13 few TGTGCCAGCAGCTTGTCAACTAGCGCCTCCTACGAGCAGTACTTC CASSLSTSASYEQYF
. TRBJ2-5 TRBV3-1/TRBV3-2 . TGTGCCAGCAGCCAAGATTGGACTTCCCAAGAGACCCAGTACTTC CASSQDWTSQETQYF
. TRBJ2-5 TRBV6-5 . TGTGCCAGCACCTTCCCGGGCGGAGAGACCCAGTACTTC CASTFPGGETQYF
. TRBJ2-1 TRBV9 . TGTGCCAGCAGCCTCGCGTTTGGTGAGCAGTTCTTC CASSLAFGEQFF
. TRBJ2-5 TRBV6-5 . TGTGCCAGCAGCCCCGGTGGGGCCCAAGAGACCCAGTACTTC CASSPGGAQETQYF
. TRBJ1-1 TRBV6-5 . TGTGCCAGCATGCGACAGGTAATAACTGAAGCTTTCTTT CASMRQVITEAFF
. TRBJ1-5 TRBV30 . TGTGCCTGGAGTGACCAAGCCATCAGACAGCCCCAGCATTTT CAWSDQAIRQPQHF
. TRBJ1-2 TRBV5-4 few TGTGCCAGCAGCTTGACAGAACTCTATGGCTACACCTTC CASSLTELYGYTF
. TRBJ1-4 TRBV2 once TGTGCCAGCAAGTTGCGGGAGTCTAAACTGTTTTTT CASKLRESKLFF
. TRBJ1-6 TRBV12-3/TRBV12-4 . TGTGCCAGCAGTTTGGTTCATAATTCACCCCTCCACTTT CASSLVHNSPLHF
. TRBJ1-2 TRBV28 . TGTGCCAGCAGTCGAGAGCTCGATAACTATGGCTACACCTTC CASSRELDNYGYTF
TRBD1 TRBJ2-1 TRBV27 once TGTGCCAGCAGTTTACTTAACAGGGGGGACAATGAGCAGTTCTTC CASSLLNRGDNEQFF
TRBD2 TRBJ2-1 TRBV20-1 . TGCAGTGCTAGTGGGTCTAGCGGACATTACAATGAGCAGTTCTTC CSASGSSGHYNEQFF
. TRBJ1-5 TRBV4-1 . TGCGCCAGCAGCAACGGGCCTATCGGTAGGGGCCATAGCAATCAGCCCCAGCATTTT CASSNGPIGRGHSNQPQHF
TRBD2 TRBJ2-7 TRBV5-1 . TGCGCCAGCAGCCCGACTAGCCCCTACGAGCAGTACTTC CASSPTSPYEQYF